Included here is one T cell receptor (beta chain) sequence, with context. This clonotype is regarded as large (0.1 to 1%). What antigen it recognizes has not been identified. The sample holds no much larger clone one base away, and base qualities are not on file. TCRdb shows the sequencer as Illumina NovaSeq 6000. cDNA libraries for TCRalpha and TCRbeta were prepared by 5'RACE using constant-segment primers, with sample barcodes and unique molecular identifiers added. Trizol reagent was used to extract RNA from every sample. Libraries were amplified in two PCR steps, with a second sample barcode and Illumina TruSeq adapters added in the second step. Sequencing of the libraries was done on an Illumina NovaSeq, producing 2 x 150 bp paired-end reads. Per the original workflow: The reads were demultiplexed and collapsed into UMI-guided consensus sequences using migec v1.2.7. Using mixcr v2.1.11, UMI consensuses were aligned to TRA and TRB V and J templates and then assembled into clonotypes. A clonotype was counted as expanded or contracted only when both edgeR and NoisET called the clonotype significant, with the noise models trained on biological replicates. For edgeR calls, the thresholds were a false discovery rate-adjusted p below 0.01 and a log2 fold-change of 1. PCA with hierarchical clustering of max-normalized trajectories of the 1000 most abundant clonotypes was used as exploratory dynamics analysis. The CD4 or CD8 phenotype of responding clones was assigned using the separately sequenced CD4+ and CD8+ repertoires. TCRdb trimmed the raw reads at Q25, called clones with MiXCR and kept productive beta chains. Rows matching on CDR3 protein sequence are summarized as one entry with the most common DNA and genes. Clone size and V and J calls follow TCRdb, not the original study. For this sample the table gives about 150,000 distinct CDR3 sequences, of which 19% were detected only once. The ten largest account for about 2.1% of the sample.

These data originate in a study of T-cell memory formation after mild COVID-19 (dated by TCRdb to 2020 to 2023). General notes on the study: Most TCR sequence clusters were specific to one of the two donors. In a couple of donors, T-cell clones that expanded and contracted after mild COVID-19 were followed by sequencing TCRalpha and TCRbeta repertoires longitudinally. The cohort comprised two young, previously healthy adult volunteers, one female and one male.

Sequences SGHRS (CDR1) and YFSETQ (CDR2) are obtained from the germline V gene. Relative to germline, V is 5 bases shorter and J is 1 base shorter, with 16 bases between their ends. From cysteine to phenylalanine, the CDR3 is 17 amino acids long. Just the 51-base CDR3 DNA is kept, in frame starting at base 1. Ficoll-Paque density gradient centrifugation was the method used to isolate PBMCs. The full study reports these points: SARS-CoV-2 specificity was not confirmed for the second-wave clones peaking on day 37. Contracting CD4+ clones were found mainly in CM and EM memory subsets, while CD8+ clones were enriched in EMRA. Some responding clones were detected in pre-infection memory, suggesting pre-existing cross-reactive memory T cells joined the SARS-CoV-2 response. Clones that contracted from day 15 to 85 showed balanced CD4/CD8 phenotypes, whereas a second wave of clones that expanded from day 15 to 37 leaned towards CD4+. Only a couple of mild cases were covered in the study, and larger cohorts including severe cases with pre-infection samples were considered necessary.

This clonotype originated in an adult woman who had mild COVID-19 (a few samples of this study predate the infection). The sample titles of this study are shuffled in the database, so cell type and time point are left out; the donor was told from shared clones. The sequence is built from TRBV5-1 and TRBJ2-6; the D gene is unclear. Sequenced sample: PBMCs or a T cell subset sorted from them (not recorded which). The CDR3 reads as follows: CASSFPTQLSGANVLTF. The nucleotide sequence reads as follows: TGCGCCAGCAGTTTCCCGACCCAGCTATCTGGGGCCAACGTCCTGACTTTC.